The source of this T cell receptor (beta chain) is a study of shared clonotypes between healthy human individuals. Findings and limits, study-wide: Relative to their counterparts shared across all four donors, non-shared clonotypes exhibited diminished generation probabilities. Only blood was sampled; tissue repertoires likely differ.

All participating donors were Caucasian adults from Nashville, Tennessee. With respect to this clone: What it binds is unknown.

CDR1 and CDR2 (germline): SNHLY, FYNNEI. The CDR3 runs to 13 residues. V shed 5 bases and J shed 8 bases, with 12 bases lying between them. Libraries were prepared by immunoSEQ multiplex PCR; TCRdb keeps only in-frame clonotypes and omits some of them. Here the sample spans about 2 million clones, 90% to 95% being singletons. V is TRBV2 and J is TRBJ1-4; D gene ambiguous. The origin of this receptor is a man younger than 35 in good health. The source material was naive CD4+ T cells sorted from blood. Subset here: CD45RA+ positively selected. CDR3 nucleotide sequence: TGTGCCAGCAGTAGCAGGAACCTGGAAAAACTGTTTTTT. As protein: CASSSRNLEKLFF.